This T cell receptor (beta chain) stems from a study of T cells in localized non-small cell lung cancer. The repertoire was sequenced with immunoSEQ multiplex PCR; TCRdb's copy has only in-frame clones and lacks some. The sample includes about 59,000 clones, approximately 91% of them seen just once. Overall study results and limits: Longer survival (overall) was linked to higher T cell density in blood. Adjacent lung was found to contain a median approximately 60 of the top 100 tumor clones. Sequencing, confined to only one tumor region, leaves heterogeneity possible. Uninvolved adjacent lung had more T cell clonality than any other tissue, topping tumor.

V shed 6 bases and J shed 5 bases, with 10 bases lying between them. The V gene's germline CDR1 is MDHEN and CDR2 SYDVKM. This CDR3 has 12 residues. On this clone: Its antigen remains unknown.

The source of this sequence is a man between 40 and 69 years old with stage I lung adenocarcinoma. The V and J genes are TRBV28 and TRBJ1-2; D is undetermined. The source material was peripheral blood, sampled before any cancer treatment. Here the CDR3 DNA reads TGTGCCAGCAGCCTGCATGGTTATGGCTACACCTTC. Translated: CASSLHGYGYTF.